The rows below give T cell receptor beta chains drawn from one sample of a study of cytomegalovirus exposure and HLA in healthy donors. TCRdb's table, derived via immunoSEQ multiplex PCR, lists solely in-frame clones and lacks some. The sample contains some 110,000 clones, 80% to 90% of which appear only once. Specimen: PBMCs. These receptors were taken from a man aged 50 to 59 in good health and CMV-seronegative. The CDR3 runs from the conserved cysteine through the conserved F or W. A D gene is named only where the DNA matches it firmly. Some rows mark clone size as missing; the rest say once, few, many or name a class of expanded clone.

D: .
length: 13
size: .
V: TRBV7-3
J: TRBJ2-1
DNA: TGTGCCAGCAGTCCTGGGGGCGGGAATGAGCAGTTCTTC
CDR3: CASSPGGGNEQFF

D: .
length: 16
size: .
V: TRBV6-6
J: TRBJ1-5
DNA: TGTGCCAGCAGTTACGACGGAGGAAAGAACAATCAGCCCCAGCATTTT
CDR3: CASSYDGGKNNQPQHF

D: .
length: 12
size: once
V: TRBV15
J: TRBJ2-2
DNA: TGTGCCACCAGCAGGGCTACCGGGGAGCTGTTTTTT
CDR3: CATSRATGELFF

D: TRBD1
length: 14
size: .
V: TRBV19
J: TRBJ1-5
DNA: TGTGCCAGTAGTACGGGACAGAAGTATCAGCCCCAGCATTTT
CDR3: CASSTGQKYQPQHF

D: TRBD1
length: 17
size: .
V: TRBV4-1
J: TRBJ2-3
DNA: TGCGCCAGCAGCCTCGCAGGGGGCCCGGATGGCACAGATACGCAGTATTTT
CDR3: CASSLAGGPDGTDTQYF

D: TRBD1
length: 15
size: once
V: TRBV5-5
J: TRBJ2-5
DNA: TGTGCCAGCAGCCCGGCACAGGGGACCCAAGAGACCCAGTACTTC
CDR3: CASSPAQGTQETQYF

D: TRBD2
length: 17
size: few
V: TRBV5-1
J: TRBJ2-3
DNA: TGCGCCAGCAGCTTGGAGCGAGCGGGGACCAGCACAGATACGCAGTATTTT
CDR3: CASSLERAGTSTDTQYF

D: .
length: 17
size: .
V: TRBV7-9
J: TRBJ1-4
DNA: TGTGCCAGCAGCATTTCGGGTACTGGTGCAACTAATGAAAAACTGTTTTTT
CDR3: CASSISGTGATNEKLFF

D: TRBD1
length: 14
size: .
V: TRBV18
J: TRBJ1-5
DNA: TGTGCCAGCTCCCCCGGACAGGGTGGCCAGCCCCAGCATTTT
CDR3: CASSPGQGGQPQHF

D: TRBD1
length: 14
size: few
V: TRBV27
J: TRBJ1-2
DNA: TGTGCCAGCAGTCCACAGGGGGAGATCTATGGCTACACCTTC
CDR3: CASSPQGEIYGYTF

D: TRBD1
length: 13
size: .
V: TRBV12-5
J: TRBJ1-5
DNA: TGTGCTAGTGGCTGGGACAGCCATCAGCCCCAGCATTTT
CDR3: CASGWDSHQPQHF

D: .
length: 13
size: .
V: TRBV30
J: TRBJ1-2
DNA: TGTGCCTGGGGTACCTTCGGTGACTATGGCTACACCTTC
CDR3: CAWGTFGDYGYTF

D: TRBD1
length: 12
size: .
V: TRBV29-1
J: TRBJ2-4
DNA: TGCAGCGTTGGCACGACAGGGAACATTCAGCACTTC
CDR3: CSVGTTGNIQHF

D: .
length: 13
size: .
V: TRBV7-9
J: TRBJ1-2
DNA: TGTGCCAGCAGCTTAGGGGACAACCATGGCTACACCTTC
CDR3: CASSLGDNHGYTF

D: TRBD1
length: 14
size: .
V: TRBV7-2
J: TRBJ2-7
DNA: TGTGCCAGCAGCTTAGATGACAGGGCCTACGAGCAGTACTTC
CDR3: CASSLDDRAYEQYF

D: TRBD1
length: 16
size: once
V: TRBV7-3
J: TRBJ2-4
DNA: TGTGCCAGCAGCTTAAGGGGCAGGGGGCTGGGAAACATTCAGTACTTC
CDR3: CASSLRGRGLGNIQYF

D: .
length: 15
size: .
V: TRBV27
J: TRBJ2-6
DNA: TGTGCCAGCAGTCAACAGGCCTCTGGGGCCAACGTCCTGACTTTC
CDR3: CASSQQASGANVLTF

D: TRBD2
length: 15
size: .
V: TRBV5-1
J: TRBJ2-2
DNA: TGCGCCAGTTCCCTAGCGGCCCTGGTTACCGGGGAGCTGTTTTTT
CDR3: CASSLAALVTGELFF

D: TRBD2
length: 15
size: .
V: TRBV5-4
J: TRBJ2-1
DNA: TGTGCCAGCAGCCCTTGGACTAGCGGGGTCAATGAGCAGTTCTTC
CDR3: CASSPWTSGVNEQFF

D: TRBD2
length: 15
size: .
V: TRBV19
J: TRBJ2-3
DNA: TGTGCCAGTAGTACAACCGGGACTAGGGGAGATACGCAGTATTTT
CDR3: CASSTTGTRGDTQYF

D: .
length: 12
size: .
V: TRBV6-6
J: TRBJ2-5
DNA: TGTGCCAGCACCATGGCGGAAGAGACCCAGTACTTC
CDR3: CASTMAEETQYF

D: TRBD1
length: 17
size: .
V: TRBV5-1
J: TRBJ2-2
DNA: TGCGCCAGCAGCTATTCGACAGGGCTAACGAACACCGGGGAGCTGTTTTTT
CDR3: CASSYSTGLTNTGELFF

D: TRBD1
length: 18
size: .
V: TRBV7-8
J: TRBJ1-1
DNA: TGTGCCAGCAGCTTCGGGGTGACAGGGTGGTCTCTAGGCACTGAAGCTTTCTTT
CDR3: CASSFGVTGWSLGTEAFF

D: TRBD1
length: 18
size: .
V: TRBV19
J: TRBJ1-1
DNA: TGTGCCAGTAGTATGAGAAGACAGGGTATGATGGAGAACACTGAAGCTTTCTTT
CDR3: CASSMRRQGMMENTEAFF

D: .
length: 15
size: few
V: TRBV11-2
J: TRBJ2-2
DNA: TGTGCCAGCAGCTTTATCACTAGACGCACCGGGGAGCTGTTTTTT
CDR3: CASSFITRRTGELFF

D: .
length: 12
size: .
V: TRBV5-5
J: TRBJ1-2
DNA: TGTGCCAGCAGCCCGTCTGACAGCTCCTACACCTTC
CDR3: CASSPSDSSYTF

D: TRBD2
length: 14
size: .
V: TRBV9
J: TRBJ2-3
DNA: TGTGCCAGCAGCGTAGTGGGTAGCGGGGGGACGCAGTATTTT
CDR3: CASSVVGSGGTQYF

D: TRBD1
length: 16
size: .
V: TRBV10-3
J: TRBJ2-5
DNA: TGTGCCATCAGTGGCGGGACAGGGAAAGCCCAAGAGACCCAGTACTTC
CDR3: CAISGGTGKAQETQYF

D: TRBD2
length: 16
size: .
V: TRBV27
J: TRBJ2-2
DNA: TGTGCCAGCAGTGCACGACTGCGCGGGGGCACCGGGGAGCTGTTTTTT
CDR3: CASSARLRGGTGELFF

D: .
length: 11
size: .
V: TRBV27
J: TRBJ1-1
DNA: TGTGCCAGCAGTCGGGGGACTGAAGCTTTCTTT
CDR3: CASSRGTEAFF

D: .
length: 13
size: .
V: TRBV7-2
J: TRBJ1-2
DNA: TGTGCCAGCAGCTTAGACAGAATCTATGGCTACACCTTC
CDR3: CASSLDRIYGYTF

D: TRBD1
length: 13
size: once
V: TRBV28
J: TRBJ1-4
DNA: TGTGCCAGCAGTTTTACAGGGGGGGAAAAACTGTTTTTT
CDR3: CASSFTGGEKLFF

D: TRBD1
length: 15
size: .
V: TRBV4-1
J: TRBJ1-2
DNA: TGCGCCAGCAGCCAAGATACAGGGGAAAACTATGGCTACACCTTC
CDR3: CASSQDTGENYGYTF

D: .
length: 17
size: .
V: TRBV5-1
J: TRBJ2-7
DNA: TGCGCCAGCAGCTTGCGCCGAGAGAATTTGTTAACCTACGAGCAGTACTTC
CDR3: CASSLRRENLLTYEQYF

D: .
length: 13
size: .
V: TRBV15
J: TRBJ1-1
DNA: TGTGCCACCAGCAGAGAGAGGTTTACTGAAGCTTTCTTT
CDR3: CATSRERFTEAFF

D: TRBD1
length: 15
size: .
V: TRBV19
J: TRBJ2-1
DNA: TGTGCCAGTAGTCTCGGGACAGGACAGCCCAATGAGCAGTTCTTC
CDR3: CASSLGTGQPNEQFF

D: .
length: 14
size: .
V: TRBV4-1
J: TRBJ1-2
DNA: TGCGCCAGCAGCCTGGAACTCTCTAGCTATGGCTACACCTTC
CDR3: CASSLELSSYGYTF

D: .
length: 16
size: .
V: TRBV18
J: TRBJ1-4
DNA: TGTGCCAGCTCCCCCGGGGAAACCGCAACTAATGAAAAACTGTTTTTT
CDR3: CASSPGETATNEKLFF

D: TRBD2
length: 17
size: .
V: TRBV6-1
J: TRBJ2-5
DNA: TGTGCCAGCAGTGAAAGGTCAAGCGGGGGGTGGGGAGAGACCCAGTACTTC
CDR3: CASSERSSGGWGETQYF

D: TRBD1
length: 13
size: .
V: TRBV5-6
J: TRBJ1-2
DNA: TGTGCCAGCAGCTTGGTAGGGGGCGATGGCTACACCTTC
CDR3: CASSLVGGDGYTF

D: .
length: 16
size: .
V: TRBV19
J: TRBJ1-1
DNA: TGTGCCAGTAGGACAACTACACAGGCGATGAACACTGAAGCTTTCTTT
CDR3: CASRTTTQAMNTEAFF

D: .
length: 19
size: .
V: TRBV4-1
J: TRBJ1-5
DNA: TGCGCCAGCAGCCAAGCGGTCCCGGGGGGCTGGGATAGCAATCAGCCCCAGCATTTT
CDR3: CASSQAVPGGWDSNQPQHF

D: .
length: 14
size: once
V: TRBV13
J: TRBJ2-3
DNA: TGTGCCAGCAGCTTTTATTCAGGGACAGATACGCAGTATTTT
CDR3: CASSFYSGTDTQYF

D: TRBD1
length: 14
size: .
V: TRBV4-1
J: TRBJ2-2
DNA: TGCGCCAGCTTTAGACAGGGGAGTACCGGGGAGCTGTTTTTT
CDR3: CASFRQGSTGELFF

D: .
length: 16
size: .
V: TRBV7-3
J: TRBJ1-1
DNA: TGTGCCAGCAGCCCGACGTTATCAGCAGGGGACACTGAAGCTTTCTTT
CDR3: CASSPTLSAGDTEAFF

D: TRBD1
length: 14
size: .
V: TRBV6-5
J: TRBJ1-2
DNA: TGTGCCAGCAGTACAGAGACAGGGAGGTATGGCTACACCTTC
CDR3: CASSTETGRYGYTF

D: .
length: 15
size: .
V: TRBV4-1
J: TRBJ1-1
DNA: TGCGCCAGCAGCCCCATAACCGCCGGGGACACTGAAGCTTTCTTT
CDR3: CASSPITAGDTEAFF

D: .
length: 15
size: .
V: TRBV27
J: TRBJ1-1
DNA: TGTGCCAGCAGTTTATTCGCCGACAGGAGAACTGAAGCTTTCTTT
CDR3: CASSLFADRRTEAFF

D: .
length: 15
size: .
V: TRBV7-2
J: TRBJ1-4
DNA: TGTGCCAGCAGCCCCCGTGGGGGGGGAAGTGAAAAACTGTTTTTT
CDR3: CASSPRGGGSEKLFF

D: .
length: 17
size: .
V: TRBV5-4
J: TRBJ1-3
DNA: TGTGCCAGCAGCTTGGATGGTGAGGTTGGCGGTCAGAACACCATATATTTT
CDR3: CASSLDGEVGGQNTIYF

D: TRBD1
length: 14
size: .
V: TRBV6-6
J: TRBJ1-4
DNA: TGTGCCAGCAGGCCCGGGACAGGGGGCGAAAAACTGTTTTTT
CDR3: CASRPGTGGEKLFF

D: .
length: 11
size: .
V: TRBV2
J: TRBJ1-1
DNA: TGTGCCAGCATAGAACGGGGTGAAGCTTTCTTT
CDR3: CASIERGEAFF

D: .
length: 16
size: .
V: TRBV27
J: TRBJ2-2
DNA: TGTGCCAGCAGTGGACAGGGCGGGGGTAACACCGGGGAGCTGTTTTTT
CDR3: CASSGQGGGNTGELFF

D: .
length: 15
size: .
V: TRBV5-1
J: TRBJ1-6
DNA: TGCGCCAGCAGCTTGAGTAGCAGTAGAAATTCACCCCTCCACTTT
CDR3: CASSLSSSRNSPLHF

D: .
length: 11
size: .
V: TRBV5-6
J: TRBJ1-2
DNA: TGTGCCAGCAGCCTTAACTATGGCTACACCTTC
CDR3: CASSLNYGYTF

D: TRBD1
length: 13
size: .
V: TRBV30
J: TRBJ1-6
DNA: TGTGCCTGGGGTACAGGGGCCCCCTCACCCCTCCACTTT
CDR3: CAWGTGAPSPLHF

D: TRBD2
length: 15
size: .
V: TRBV5-1
J: TRBJ2-3
DNA: TGCGCCAGCAGCTTGGCGGGGGGGCTGGGAGATACGCAGTATTTT
CDR3: CASSLAGGLGDTQYF